The 11 T cell receptor beta chains in this list originate from one sample, sequenced in a study of blood T cell repertoires in COVID-19. The table came from immunoSEQ multiplex PCR; TCRdb's copy has only in-frame clones and leaves some out. Among approximately 10,000 clones listed, around 83% were seen once. Sequencing was done on a sample of peripheral blood. These receptors originate from a human donor in a cohort sampled during active COVID-19.

This sequence joins TRBV2 and TRBJ2-7; 9 nucleotides align to TRBD1. CDR3 length: 16 amino acids. After removal of 6 bases from V and 7 bases from J, the junction contained 16 bases not matched to a gene. Per the germline V gene, CDR1 is SNHLY and CDR2 is FYNNEI. The chain's CDR3 is CASRADVKGQGVEQYF. The CDR3 DNA sequence: TGTGCCAGCAGAGCTGACGTTAAGGGACAGGGTGTGGAGCAGTACTTC.

J is TRBJ1-1 and V is TRBV6-4, with TRBD1 identical over 8 bases. The CDR3 consists of 13 residues. The V segment lost 6 bases and the J segment 3 bases; nucleotides outside the gene matches: 3. Germline assignment: CDR1 MRHNA and CDR2 SNTAGT. In nucleotides, the CDR3 is TGTGCCAGCAGCCTGACAGGGGACACTGAAGCTTTCTTT. As protein: CASSLTGDTEAFF.

The rearrangement uses TRBV5-4 and TRBJ2-3; TRBD2 might be the D (5 bases). The CDR3 is 14 amino acids. V shed 4 bases and J shed 4 bases, with 13 bases lying between them. Germline V gene data show CDR1 as SGHNT and CDR2 as YYREEE (reference sequence). The CDR3 spells CASSLTSFPDTQYF. The CDR3, as DNA: TGTGCCAGCAGCCTAACTAGTTTCCCAGATACGCAGTATTTT.

This chain uses TRBV15 with TRBJ1-5, with D perhaps TRBD1 (6 bases). Trimming took off 6 bases at V and 4 bases at J, with 13 bases between the two ends. Per the germline V gene, CDR1 is LNHNV and CDR2 is YYDKDF (reference sequence). There are 14 residues in the CDR3. The CDR3, as DNA: TGTGCCACCAGACCATTCACAGGGAATCAGCCCCAGCATTTT. As protein: CATRPFTGNQPQHF.

V is TRBV7-9 and J is TRBJ2-7; no reliable D call. V was pared by 2 bases and J by 3 bases, with 8 bases between. The CDR3 extends over 13 amino acids. Germline V CDR1 and CDR2: SEHNR, FQNEAQ (reference sequence). Here the CDR3 DNA reads TGTGCCAGCAGCTTAACCTACGACTACGAGCAGTACTTC. Translating it yields CASSLTYDYEQYF.

This chain links TRBV7-3 with TRBJ2-6; 10 bases align to TRBD1. The CDR3 is 16 residues long. CDR1 is SGHTA and CDR2 is FQGTGA in the germline V gene. V was pared by 6 bases and J by 4 bases, with 6 bases of the junction left unmatched. CDR3 coding DNA: TGTGCCAGCAGTCCCGGGACAGGGGCCGGGGCCAACGTCCTGACTTTC. This encodes CASSPGTGAGANVLTF.

This clone was seen a single time. The junction and the germline gene differ at one end; a read error may be behind it. The CDR3 coding sequence is TGTGCCAGCAGTTACTCAAATTACAGGGTCGAGGGGTCGAACTTC. Translated, it gives CASSYSNYRVEGSNF. The rearrangement joins TRBV6-2 or TRBV6-3 to TRBJ2-7, with D possibly TRBD1 on 6 matching bases. The CDR3 is 15 amino acids. Germline assignment: CDR1 MNHEY and CDR2 SVGEGT.

This chain joins TRBV29-1 and TRBJ2-1; 9 bases align to TRBD1. Trimming cost V 6 bases and J 7 bases; bases outside gene matches: 7. The CDR3 is 13 amino acids. The V gene's germline CDR1 is SQVTM and CDR2 ANQGSEA. The CDR3 loop is CSVEGQGGNEQFF. The CDR3 DNA reads TGCAGCGTCGAGGGACAGGGAGGAAATGAGCAGTTCTTC.

This rearrangement joins TRBV19 to TRBJ2-1; TRBD2 might be the D (5 bases). V lost 5 bases to trimming and J lost 7 bases, with 9 bases between them. This CDR3 has 12 residues. Germline CDR1 and CDR2: LNHDA and SQIVND (reference sequence). CDR3 coding DNA: TGTGCCAGTAGTTCCGGGATTAATGAGCAGTTCTTC. This gives the protein CASSSGINEQFF.

The chain is built from TRBV19 and TRBJ1-5; a possible D gene is TRBD1 (6 bases). The ends were cut back, 9 bases at V and 8 bases at J, with 20 bases in the middle. The CDR3 runs 14 residues. Germline V CDR1 and CDR2: LNHDA, SQIVND (reference sequence). As DNA, the CDR3 is TGTGCCAGCGGTCTACAGGGCCAGAGAAAGCCCCAGCATTTT. Translating it yields CASGLQGQRKPQHF.

This clone was counted a single time. The V call is TRBV5-6, the J call TRBJ2-7; no firm D call. The CDR3 covers 11 residues. V was shortened by 3 bases and J by 3 bases, with 4 bases between the two germline ends. Looked up from germline, CDR1 is SGHDT and CDR2 is YYEEEE. CDR3 sequence reads: CASSSLYEQYF. CDR3 in DNA: TGTGCCAGCAGCTCCCTCTACGAGCAGTACTTC.